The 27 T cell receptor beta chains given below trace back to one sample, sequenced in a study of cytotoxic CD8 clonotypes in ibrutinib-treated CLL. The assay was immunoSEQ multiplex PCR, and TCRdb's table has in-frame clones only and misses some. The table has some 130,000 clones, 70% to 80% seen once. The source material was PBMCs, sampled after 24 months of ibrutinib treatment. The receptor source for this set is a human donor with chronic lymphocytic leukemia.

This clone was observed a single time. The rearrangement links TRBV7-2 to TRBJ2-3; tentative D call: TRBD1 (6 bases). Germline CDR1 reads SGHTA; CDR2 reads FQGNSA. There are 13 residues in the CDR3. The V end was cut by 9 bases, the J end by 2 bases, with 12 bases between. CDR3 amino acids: CASGGSYTDTQYF. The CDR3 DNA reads TGTGCCAGTGGGGGCAGTTACACAGATACGCAGTATTTT.

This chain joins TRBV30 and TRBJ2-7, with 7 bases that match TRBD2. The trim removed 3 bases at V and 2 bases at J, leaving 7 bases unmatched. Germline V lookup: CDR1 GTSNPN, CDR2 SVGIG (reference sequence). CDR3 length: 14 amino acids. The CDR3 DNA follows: TGTGCCTGGAGCAACGGGGGAGGGCCCTACGAGCAGTACTTC. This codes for CAWSNGGGPYEQYF.

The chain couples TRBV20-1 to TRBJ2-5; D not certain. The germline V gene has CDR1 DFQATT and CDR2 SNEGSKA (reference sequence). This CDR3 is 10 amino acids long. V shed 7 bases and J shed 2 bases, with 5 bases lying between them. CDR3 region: CSVWQETQYF. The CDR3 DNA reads TGCAGTGTCTGGCAAGAGACCCAGTACTTC.

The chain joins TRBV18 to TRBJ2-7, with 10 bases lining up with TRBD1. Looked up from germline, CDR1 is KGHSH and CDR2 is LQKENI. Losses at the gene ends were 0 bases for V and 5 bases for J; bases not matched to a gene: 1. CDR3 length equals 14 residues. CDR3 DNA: TGTGCCAGCTCACCACCGGGGACAGGGGACGAGCAGTACTTC. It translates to CASSPPGTGDEQYF.

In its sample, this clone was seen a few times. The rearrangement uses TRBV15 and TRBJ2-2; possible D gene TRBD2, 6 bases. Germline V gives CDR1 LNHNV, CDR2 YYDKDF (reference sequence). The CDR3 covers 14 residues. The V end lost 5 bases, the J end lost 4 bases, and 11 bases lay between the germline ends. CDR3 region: CATSGGTSTGELFF. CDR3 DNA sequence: TGTGCCACCAGCGGGGGGACCTCCACCGGGGAGCTGTTTTTT. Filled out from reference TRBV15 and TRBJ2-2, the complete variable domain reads DAMVIQNPRYQVTQFGKPVTLSCSQTLNHNVMYWYQQKSSQAPKLLFHYYDKDFNNEADTPDNFQSRRPNTSFCFLDIRSPGLGDTAMYLCATSGGTSTGELFFGEGSRLTVL.

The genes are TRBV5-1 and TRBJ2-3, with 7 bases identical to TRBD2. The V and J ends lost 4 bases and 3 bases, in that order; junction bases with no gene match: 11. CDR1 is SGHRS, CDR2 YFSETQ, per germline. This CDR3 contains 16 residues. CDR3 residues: CASSGALQAGTDTQYF. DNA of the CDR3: TGCGCCAGCAGCGGCGCACTCCAAGCGGGGACAGATACGCAGTATTTT.

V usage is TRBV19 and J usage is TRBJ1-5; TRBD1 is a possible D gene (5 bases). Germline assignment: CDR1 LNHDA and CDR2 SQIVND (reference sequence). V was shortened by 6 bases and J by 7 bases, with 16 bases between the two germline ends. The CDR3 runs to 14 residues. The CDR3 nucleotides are TGTGCCAGTAGCTCGACGGGGGGTCGGCAGCCCCAGCATTTT. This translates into CASSSTGGRQPQHF.

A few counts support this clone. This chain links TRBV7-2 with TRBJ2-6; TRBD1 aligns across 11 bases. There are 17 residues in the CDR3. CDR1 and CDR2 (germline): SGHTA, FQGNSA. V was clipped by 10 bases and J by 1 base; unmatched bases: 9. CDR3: CATRRDRGWSGANVLTF. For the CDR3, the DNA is TGTGCCACCCGAAGGGACAGGGGGTGGTCTGGGGCCAACGTCCTGACTTTC.

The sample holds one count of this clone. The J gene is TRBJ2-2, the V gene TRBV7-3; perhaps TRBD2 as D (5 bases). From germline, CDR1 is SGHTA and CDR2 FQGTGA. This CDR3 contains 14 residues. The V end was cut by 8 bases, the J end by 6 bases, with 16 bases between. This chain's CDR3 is CASRRGSFAGELFF. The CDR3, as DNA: TGTGCCAGCCGCCGGGGTAGCTTCGCCGGGGAGCTGTTTTTT.

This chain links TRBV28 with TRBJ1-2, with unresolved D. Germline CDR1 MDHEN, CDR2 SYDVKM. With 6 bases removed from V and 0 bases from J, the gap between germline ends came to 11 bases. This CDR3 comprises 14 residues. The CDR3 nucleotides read TGTGCCAGCAGCCAAGGCGCCTCTAACTATGGCTACACCTTC. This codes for CASSQGASNYGYTF.

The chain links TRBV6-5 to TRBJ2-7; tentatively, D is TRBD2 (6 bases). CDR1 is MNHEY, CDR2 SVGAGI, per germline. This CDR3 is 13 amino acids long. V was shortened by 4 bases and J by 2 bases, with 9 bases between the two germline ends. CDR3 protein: CASSWGGAYEQYF. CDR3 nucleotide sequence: TGTGCCAGCAGTTGGGGCGGGGCCTACGAGCAGTACTTC.

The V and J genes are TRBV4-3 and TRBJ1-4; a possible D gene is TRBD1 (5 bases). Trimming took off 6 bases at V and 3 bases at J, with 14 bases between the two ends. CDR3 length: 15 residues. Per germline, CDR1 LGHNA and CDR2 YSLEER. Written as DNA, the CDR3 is TGCGCCAGCAGACCTCAGACAGCCCCTAATGAAAAACTGTTTTTT. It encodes CASRPQTAPNEKLFF.

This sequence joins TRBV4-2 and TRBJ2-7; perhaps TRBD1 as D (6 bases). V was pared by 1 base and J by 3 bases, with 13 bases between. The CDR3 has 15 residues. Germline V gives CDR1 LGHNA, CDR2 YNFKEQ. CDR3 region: CASSQAPGTLYEQYF. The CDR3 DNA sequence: TGTGCCAGCAGCCAAGCTCCCGGGACACTCTACGAGCAGTACTTC.

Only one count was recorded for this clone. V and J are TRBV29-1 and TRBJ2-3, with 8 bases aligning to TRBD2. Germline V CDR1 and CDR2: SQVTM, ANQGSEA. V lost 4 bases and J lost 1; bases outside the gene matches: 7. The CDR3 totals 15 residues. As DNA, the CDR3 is TGCAGCGTTGTCTGGGGTAGCGGGGGCACAGATACGCAGTATTTT. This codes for CSVVWGSGGTDTQYF.

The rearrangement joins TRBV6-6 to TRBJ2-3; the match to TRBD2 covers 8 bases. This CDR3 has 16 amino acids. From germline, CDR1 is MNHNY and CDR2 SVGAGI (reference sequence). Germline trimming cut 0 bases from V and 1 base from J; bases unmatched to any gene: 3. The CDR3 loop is CASSYSAGRGTDTQYF. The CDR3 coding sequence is TGTGCCAGCAGTTACTCGGCCGGGAGGGGCACAGATACGCAGTATTTT.

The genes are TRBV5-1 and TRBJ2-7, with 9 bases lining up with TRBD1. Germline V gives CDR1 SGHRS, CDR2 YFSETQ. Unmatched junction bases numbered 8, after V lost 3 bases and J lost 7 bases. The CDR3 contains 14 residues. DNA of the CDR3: TGCGCCAGCAGCTGGGGAACAGGGGGCTGGGAGCAGTACTTC. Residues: CASSWGTGGWEQYF. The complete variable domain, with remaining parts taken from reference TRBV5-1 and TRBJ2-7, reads KAGVTQTPRYLIKTRGQQVTLSCSPISGHRSVSWYQQTPGQGLQFLFEYFSETQRNKGNFPGRFSGRQFSNSRSEMNVSTLELGDSALYLCASSWGTGGWEQYFGPGTRLTVT.

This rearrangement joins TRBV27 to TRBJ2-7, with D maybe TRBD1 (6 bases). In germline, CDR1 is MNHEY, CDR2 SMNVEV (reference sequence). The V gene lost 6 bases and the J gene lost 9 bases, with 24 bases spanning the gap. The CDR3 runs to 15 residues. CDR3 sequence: CASSPSTGTGHMQYF. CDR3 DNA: TGTGCCAGCAGCCCATCAACCGGGACGGGACATATGCAGTACTTC.

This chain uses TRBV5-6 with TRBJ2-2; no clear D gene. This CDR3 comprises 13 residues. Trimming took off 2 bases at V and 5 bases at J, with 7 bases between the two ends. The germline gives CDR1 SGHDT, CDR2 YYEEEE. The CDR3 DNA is TGTGCCAGCAGCTTTTCCCTAACCGGGGAGCTGTTTTTT. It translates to CASSFSLTGELFF.

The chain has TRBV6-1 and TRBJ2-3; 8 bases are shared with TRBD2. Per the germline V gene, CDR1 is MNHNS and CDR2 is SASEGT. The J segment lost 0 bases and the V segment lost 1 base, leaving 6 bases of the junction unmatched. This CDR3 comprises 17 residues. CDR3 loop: CASSEEGGLGSTDTQYF. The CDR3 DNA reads TGTGCCAGCAGTGAAGAGGGGGGACTAGGAAGCACAGATACGCAGTATTTT.

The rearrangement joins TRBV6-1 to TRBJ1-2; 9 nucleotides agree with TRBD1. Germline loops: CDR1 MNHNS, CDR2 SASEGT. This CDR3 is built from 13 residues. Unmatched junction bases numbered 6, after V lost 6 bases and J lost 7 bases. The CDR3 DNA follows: TGTGCCAGCAGGGGGGACAGGGTAGTTGGCTACACCTTC. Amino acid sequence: CASRGDRVVGYTF.

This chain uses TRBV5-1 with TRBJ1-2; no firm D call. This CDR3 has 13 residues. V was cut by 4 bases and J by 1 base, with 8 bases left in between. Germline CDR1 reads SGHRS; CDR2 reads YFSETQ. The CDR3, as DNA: TGCGCCAGCAGCCCGGACGGTAACTATGGCTACACCTTC. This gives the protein CASSPDGNYGYTF.

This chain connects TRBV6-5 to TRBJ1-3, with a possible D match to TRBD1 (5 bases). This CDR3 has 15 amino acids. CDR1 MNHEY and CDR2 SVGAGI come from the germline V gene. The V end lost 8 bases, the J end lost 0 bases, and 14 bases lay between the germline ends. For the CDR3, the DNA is TGTGCCAGCTGGGACGCCTCAAACTCTGGAAACACCATATATTTT. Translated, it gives CASWDASNSGNTIYF.

CDR3 bases: TGTGCCAGCAGCCCCGACACCGCCACAGATACGCAGTATTTT. It codes for CASSPDTATDTQYF. The chain is built from TRBV7-3 and TRBJ2-3; D gene ambiguous. The germline V and J ends were trimmed by 5 bases and 2 bases, with 11 bases remaining between them. The CDR3 totals 14 residues. Germline lookup yields CDR1 SGHTA and CDR2 FQGTGA.

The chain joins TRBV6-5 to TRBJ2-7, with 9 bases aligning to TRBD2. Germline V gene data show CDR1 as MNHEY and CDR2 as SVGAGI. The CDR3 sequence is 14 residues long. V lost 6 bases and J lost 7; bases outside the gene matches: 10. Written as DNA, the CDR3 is TGTGCCAGCAGCCCACTAGCGGGCGGTGGGGAGCAGTACTTC. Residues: CASSPLAGGGEQYF.

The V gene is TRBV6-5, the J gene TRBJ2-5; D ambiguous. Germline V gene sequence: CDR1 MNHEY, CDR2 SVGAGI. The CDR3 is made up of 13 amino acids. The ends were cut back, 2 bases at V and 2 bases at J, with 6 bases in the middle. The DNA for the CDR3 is TGTGCCAGCAGTTACGTGAGACAAGAGACCCAGTACTTC. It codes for CASSYVRQETQYF.

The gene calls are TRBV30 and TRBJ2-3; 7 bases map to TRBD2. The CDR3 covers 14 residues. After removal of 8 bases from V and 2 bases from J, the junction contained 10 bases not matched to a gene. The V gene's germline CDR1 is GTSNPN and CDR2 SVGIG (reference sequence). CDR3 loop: CAGQSSGHTDTQYF. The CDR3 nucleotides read TGTGCCGGCCAGTCTAGCGGTCACACAGATACGCAGTATTTT.

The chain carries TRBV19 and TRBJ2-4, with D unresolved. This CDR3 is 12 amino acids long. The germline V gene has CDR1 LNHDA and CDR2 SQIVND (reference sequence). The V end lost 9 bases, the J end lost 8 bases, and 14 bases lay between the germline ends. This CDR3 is CASTSLGDIQYF. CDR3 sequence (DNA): TGTGCCAGCACCAGCCTTGGGGACATTCAGTACTTC.